This T cell receptor beta chain derives from a study of blood T cells in healthy people across ages. General study points: The study found TCR beta diversity correlated strongly with naive T cell percentage. Long-lived and aged donors differed, with more naive CD4+ cells and higher diversity in the long-lived.

A remark on this clonotype: Antigen: not known. The junction shows a germline mismatch at one end, possibly a read error.

Alongside a J-beta primer mix, a sample-barcoded 5' primer served in a second PCR lasting roughly 7 to 11 cycles. TCRdb called the 5' RACE reads again in MiXCR, with one record for every CDR3 protein. The sample includes around 580,000 distinct CDR3 sequences, 40% to 55% seen only once; the top ten take 20% to 25%. The CDR3 contains 13 residues. The germline V gene has CDR1 SNHLY and CDR2 FYNNEI. V gene TRBV2 combines with J gene TRBJ2-1, with D possibly called TRBD1 or TRBD2 (5 bases each). The J call could be wrong; TRBJ2-7 is a better fit for the DNA end. The sequence was obtained from a man older than 75 in good health. Sequenced: blood. CDR3 sequence: CASREVGRGEQYF. DNA for the CDR3: TGTGCCAGCAGGGAAGTGGGACGGGGCGAGCAGTACTTC.